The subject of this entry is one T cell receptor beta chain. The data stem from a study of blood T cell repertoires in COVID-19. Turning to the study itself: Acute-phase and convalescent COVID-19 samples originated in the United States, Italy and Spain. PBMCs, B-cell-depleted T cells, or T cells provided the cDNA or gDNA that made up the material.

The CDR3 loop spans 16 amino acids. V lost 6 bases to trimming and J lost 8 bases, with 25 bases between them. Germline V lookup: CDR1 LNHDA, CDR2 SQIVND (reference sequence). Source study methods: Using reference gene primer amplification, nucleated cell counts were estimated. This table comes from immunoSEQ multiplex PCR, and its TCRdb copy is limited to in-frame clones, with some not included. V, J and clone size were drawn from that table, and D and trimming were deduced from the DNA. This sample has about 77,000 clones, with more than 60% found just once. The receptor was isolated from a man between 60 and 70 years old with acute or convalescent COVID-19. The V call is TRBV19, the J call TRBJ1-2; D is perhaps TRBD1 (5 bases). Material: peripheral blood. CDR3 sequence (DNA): TGTGCCAGTAGCAGCCCACCCTCCGGGACTCAGAGGGGCTACACCTTC. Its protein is CASSSPPSGTQRGYTF. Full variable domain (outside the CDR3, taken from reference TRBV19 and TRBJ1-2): DGGITQSPKYLFRKEGQNVTLSCEQNLNHDAMYWYRQDPGQGLRLIYYSQIVNDFQKGDIAEGYSVSREKKESFPLTVTSAQKNPTAFYLCASSSPPSGTQRGYTFGSGTRLTVV.